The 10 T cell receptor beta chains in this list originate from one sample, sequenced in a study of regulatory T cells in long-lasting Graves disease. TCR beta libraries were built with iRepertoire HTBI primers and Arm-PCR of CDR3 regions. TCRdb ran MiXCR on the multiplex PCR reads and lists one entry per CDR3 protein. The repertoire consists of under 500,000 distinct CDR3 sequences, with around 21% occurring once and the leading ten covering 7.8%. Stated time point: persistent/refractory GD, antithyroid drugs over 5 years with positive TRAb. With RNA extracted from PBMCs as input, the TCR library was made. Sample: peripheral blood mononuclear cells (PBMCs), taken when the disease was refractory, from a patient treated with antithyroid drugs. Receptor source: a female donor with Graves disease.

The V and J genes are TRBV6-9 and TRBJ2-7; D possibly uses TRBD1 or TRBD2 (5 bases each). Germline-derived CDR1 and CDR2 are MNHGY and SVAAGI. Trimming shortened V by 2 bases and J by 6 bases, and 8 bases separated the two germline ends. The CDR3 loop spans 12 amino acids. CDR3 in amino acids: CASSYGGAEQYF. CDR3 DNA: TGTGCCAGCAGTTATGGGGGAGCCGAGCAGTACTTC.

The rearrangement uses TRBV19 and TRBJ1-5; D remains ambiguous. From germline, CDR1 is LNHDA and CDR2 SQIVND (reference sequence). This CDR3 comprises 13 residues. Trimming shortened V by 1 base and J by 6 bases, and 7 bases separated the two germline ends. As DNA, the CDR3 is TGTGCCAGTAGTATAGTTTCTAGTCAGCCCCAGCATTTT. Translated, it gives CASSIVSSQPQHF.

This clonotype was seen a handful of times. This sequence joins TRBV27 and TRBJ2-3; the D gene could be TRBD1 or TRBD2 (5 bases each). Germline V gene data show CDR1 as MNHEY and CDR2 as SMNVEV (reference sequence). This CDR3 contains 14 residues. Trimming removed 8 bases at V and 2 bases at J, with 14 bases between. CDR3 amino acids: CASAWGPNTDTQYF. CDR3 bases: TGTGCCAGCGCTTGGGGACCTAACACAGATACGCAGTATTTT.

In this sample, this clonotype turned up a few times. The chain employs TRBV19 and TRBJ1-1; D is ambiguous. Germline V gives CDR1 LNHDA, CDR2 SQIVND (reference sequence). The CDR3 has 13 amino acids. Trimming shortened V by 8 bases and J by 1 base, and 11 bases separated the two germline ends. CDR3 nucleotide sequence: TGTGCCAGTCTCCGGGTTGGGAACACTGAAGCTTTCTTT. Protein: CASLRVGNTEAFF.

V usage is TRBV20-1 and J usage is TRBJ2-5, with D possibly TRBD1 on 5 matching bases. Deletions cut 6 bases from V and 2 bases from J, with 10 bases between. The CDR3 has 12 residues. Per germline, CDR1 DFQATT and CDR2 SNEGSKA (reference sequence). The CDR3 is CSADTDQETQYF. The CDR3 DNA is TGCAGTGCGGACACAGATCAAGAGACCCAGTACTTC.

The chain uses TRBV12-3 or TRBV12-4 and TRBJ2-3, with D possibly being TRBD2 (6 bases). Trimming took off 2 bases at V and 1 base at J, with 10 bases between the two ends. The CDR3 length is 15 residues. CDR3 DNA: TGTGCCAGCAGTTTAAGGATAGCGGGCACAGATACGCAGTATTTT. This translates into CASSLRIAGTDTQYF.

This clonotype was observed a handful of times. The CDR3 loop reads CASGQGGQGTNTEAFF. The CDR3 DNA reads TGCGCCAGCGGGCAAGGAGGACAGGGGACGAACACTGAAGCTTTCTTT. The chain uses TRBV5-1 and TRBJ1-1; 9 bases are shared with TRBD1. The CDR3 has 16 residues. Looked up from germline, CDR1 is SGHRS and CDR2 is YFSETQ. After removal of 7 bases from V and 1 base from J, the junction contained 11 bases not matched to a gene.

The CDR3 DNA sequence: TGTGCCAGCAGTGACAATCCAGATACGCAGTATTTT. Encoded protein: CASSDNPDTQYF. The rearrangement links TRBV6-4 to TRBJ2-3; no clear D. Germline V lookup: CDR1 MRHNA, CDR2 SNTAGT. This CDR3 region has 12 residues. V lost 2 bases and J lost 4, with 4 bases in between.

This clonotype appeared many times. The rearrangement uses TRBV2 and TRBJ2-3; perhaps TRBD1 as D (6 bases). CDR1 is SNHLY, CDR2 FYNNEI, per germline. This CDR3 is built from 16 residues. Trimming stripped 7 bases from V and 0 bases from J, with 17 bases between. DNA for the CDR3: TGTGCCAGCATGGGAGTGGACAGAGCTAGCACAGATACGCAGTATTTT. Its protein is CASMGVDRASTDTQYF.

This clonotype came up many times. CDR3 amino acids: CASSLADTYNEQFF. For the CDR3, the DNA is TGTGCCAGCAGTTTAGCGGATACCTACAATGAGCAGTTCTTC. V gene TRBV27 combines with J gene TRBJ2-1; D unclear. The V and J ends lost 2 bases and 2 bases respectively, with 7 bases between them. Per germline, CDR1 MNHEY and CDR2 SMNVEV (reference sequence). The CDR3 spans 14 residues.